The 22 T cell receptor beta chains reported below all come from one sample, sequenced in a study of human T cells and chemical hapten exposure. For the library, individual cDNA molecules each received unique molecular identifiers. TCRdb passed the reads through MiXCR, listing each CDR3 protein once. The table has around 120,000 distinct CDR3 sequences, approximately 9.3% seen once. Before extraction, the whole blood was not fractionated, and total RNA was taken from it. Sequenced sample: whole blood. These receptors were taken from a human donor in good health. Some clones in this sample may be carry-over from other donors' samples.

Ten or more counts support this clonotype. The V and J genes are TRBV27 and TRBJ1-4; the D gene is possibly TRBD1 (5 bases). V shed 6 bases and J shed 6 bases, with 14 bases lying between them. CDR1 is MNHEY, CDR2 SMNVEV, per germline (reference sequence). This CDR3 region has 14 residues. CDR3 DNA sequence: TGTGCCAGCAGGTTAGGGGTTCAGGATGAAAAACTGTTTTTT. Translated, it gives CASRLGVQDEKLFF.

This clonotype was seen more than once but under ten times. This chain uses TRBV15 with TRBJ2-2; 8 bases are a match to TRBD2. The V segment lost 5 bases and the J segment 2 bases; nucleotides outside the gene matches: 4. Germline V gene sequence: CDR1 LNHNV, CDR2 YYDKDF (reference sequence). CDR3 length: 15 residues. The CDR3 nucleotides are TGTGCCACCAGCCCCGGGGGGGGCAACACCGGGGAGCTGTTTTTT. Amino acid sequence: CATSPGGGNTGELFF.

The chain carries TRBV12-3 or TRBV12-4 and TRBJ2-7; no clear D. There are 13 residues in the CDR3. The ends were cut back, 5 bases at V and 3 bases at J, with 11 bases in the middle. CDR3 amino acids: CASSLNGGYEQYF. CDR3 nucleotides: TGTGCCAGCAGTCTAAACGGTGGCTACGAGCAGTACTTC.

This clonotype was detected ten times or more. This chain connects TRBV7-6 to TRBJ1-1; 8 bases agree with TRBD1. This CDR3 spans 14 amino acids. Germline V CDR1 and CDR2: SGHVS, FNYEAQ. Germline trimming cut 5 bases from V and 2 bases from J; bases unmatched to any gene: 4. In DNA, the CDR3 is TGTGCCAGCAGCCAGACAGGGGTTAACACTGAAGCTTTCTTT. Its protein product is CASSQTGVNTEAFF. Looking up the rest from reference TRBV7-6 and TRBJ1-1 gives the full variable domain: GAGVSQSPRYKVTKRGQDVALRCDPISGHVSLYWYRQALGQGPEFLTYFNYEAQQDKSGLPNDRFSAERPEGSISTLTIQRTEQRDSAMYRCASSQTGVNTEAFFGQGTRLTVV.

The V call is TRBV11-2, the J call TRBJ2-6, with D uncertain. The V end lost 8 bases, the J end lost 0 bases, and 8 bases lay between the germline ends. CDR3 length: 14 residues. The germline gives CDR1 SGHAT, CDR2 FQNNGV. For the CDR3, the DNA is TGTGCCAGCGGGCCCCTCTCTGGGGCCAACGTCCTGACTTTC. Protein sequence: CASGPLSGANVLTF.

This clonotype was recorded many times. The chain uses TRBV12-3 or TRBV12-4 and TRBJ2-7; weak D call: TRBD2 (6 bases). Trimming cost V 6 bases and J 2 bases, with 17 bases left between them. The CDR3 is 15 amino acids. CDR3 sequence: CASSPSGGKTYEQYF. CDR3 nucleotides: TGTGCCAGCAGCCCAAGTGGGGGGAAGACCTACGAGCAGTACTTC.

This clonotype was recorded at least ten times. The gene calls are TRBV4-2 and TRBJ1-2; D uncertain. V shed 0 bases and J shed 5 bases, with 16 bases lying between them. CDR1 is LGHNA, CDR2 YNFKEQ, per germline. The CDR3 totals 16 residues. The CDR3 nucleotides are TGTGCCAGCAGCCAAGAGGCAGGTGAACCGGGATATGGCTACACCTTC. Translation: CASSQEAGEPGYGYTF.

The chain carries TRBV10-3 and TRBJ2-2; 8 bases match TRBD2. The CDR3 totals 18 residues. Trimming removed 2 bases from V and 0 bases from J; junction bases left unmatched: 8. CDR1 and CDR2 (germline): ENHRY, SYGVKD. In nucleotides, the CDR3 is TGTGCCATCAGTGAGAGAGCGACTAGCGCTCCGAACACCGGGGAGCTGTTTTTT. This gives the protein CAISERATSAPNTGELFF.

This clonotype has at least ten counts. The chain combines TRBV27 with TRBJ1-1; TRBD1 is a possible D gene (5 bases). The CDR3 loop spans 14 amino acids. V lost 3 bases and J 4 bases, leaving 12 bases between the germline ends. Per germline, CDR1 MNHEY and CDR2 SMNVEV (reference sequence). CDR3 sequence (DNA): TGTGCCAGCAGTTTGGGGGTGGAGGGCACTGAAGCTTTCTTT. Translated: CASSLGVEGTEAFF.

This clonotype was counted a few times. The DNA of the CDR3 is TGTGCCAGCAGTGGAGGGCCCGAAGCTTTCTTT. This gives the protein CASSGGPEAFF. The chain couples TRBV2 to TRBJ1-1; D gene uncertain. Trimming removed 4 bases from V and 8 bases from J, with 8 bases in between. This CDR3 has 11 residues. Germline V lookup: CDR1 SNHLY, CDR2 FYNNEI.

The chain carries TRBV7-9 and TRBJ1-3; the D is unclear. From germline, CDR1 is SEHNR and CDR2 FQNEAQ (reference sequence). Trimming shortened V by 1 base and J by 3 bases, and 10 bases separated the two germline ends. The CDR3 has 15 residues. In DNA, the CDR3 is TGTGCCAGCAGCTTAGGCCAGTTCTTTGGAAACACCATATATTTT. This gives the protein CASSLGQFFGNTIYF.

For this clonotype: A read error may produce the germline difference seen at one junction end. The chain uses TRBV29-1 and TRBJ1-3, with D unresolved. This CDR3 region has 15 residues. In germline, CDR1 is SQVTM, CDR2 ANQGSEA. The chain's CDR3 is CSVEVLIGSGNTIYF. CDR3 DNA sequence: TGCAGCGTCGAAGTTCTAATCGGTTCTGGAAACACCATATATTTT.

This clonotype came up many times. The rearrangement uses TRBV30 and TRBJ1-2; D ambiguous. CDR1 and CDR2 (germline): GTSNPN, SVGIG (reference sequence). Trimming cost V 4 bases and J 4 bases, with 10 bases left between them. This CDR3 spans 12 amino acids. CDR3 in DNA: TGTGCCTGGAATCGCGACGGCTATGGCTACACCTTC. It translates to CAWNRDGYGYTF.

This clonotype showed up just a few times. V gene TRBV29-1 combines with J gene TRBJ2-1; 7 nucleotides align to TRBD2. The CDR3 extends over 12 amino acids. Per germline, CDR1 SQVTM and CDR2 ANQGSEA. With 5 bases clipped from V and 5 bases from J, the junction kept 3 bases outside the gene matches. The CDR3 DNA is TGCAGCGTTAAGCGGGGCGACAATGAGCAGTTCTTC. Translating gives CSVKRGDNEQFF.

This clonotype was counted only a few times. This chain links TRBV18 with TRBJ1-6, with no clear D. The CDR3 sequence is 14 residues long. Trimming left V 2 bases short and J 7 bases short, with 9 bases between. Germline values: CDR1 KGHSH, CDR2 LQKENI. CDR3 sequence (DNA): TGTGCCAGCTCACCAAACAACAAAAATTCACCCCTCCACTTT. Protein product: CASSPNNKNSPLHF.

This sequence joins TRBV21-1 and TRBJ2-5; TRBD1 was called by the table and not checked on the DNA. TRBV21-1 is assigned pseudogene status. The CDR3 extends over 15 amino acids. CDR3 in amino acids: CASSKAEKRGETQYF. For the CDR3, the DNA is TGTGCCAGCAGCAAAGCGGAAAAGAGGGGAGAGACCCAGTACTTC.

V gene TRBV10-3 combines with J gene TRBJ2-3, with D unresolved. The CDR3 loop spans 16 amino acids. V lost 2 bases and J 2 bases, leaving 14 bases between the germline ends. CDR1 is ENHRY and CDR2 is SYGVKD in the germline V gene. The CDR3 coding sequence is TGTGCCATCAGTGAGGAAAACCTCAAACTCACAGATACGCAGTATTTT. It encodes CAISEENLKLTDTQYF.

This clonotype was seen ten or more times. The chain carries TRBV27 and TRBJ2-7, with D maybe TRBD1 (6 bases). Trimming left V 0 bases short and J 2 bases short, with 20 bases between. Germline CDR1 and CDR2: MNHEY and SMNVEV (reference sequence). The CDR3 is 18 amino acids. CDR3 region: CASSLSALTGTLTYEQYF. CDR3 nucleotides: TGTGCCAGCAGTTTATCGGCCTTAACCGGGACACTAACCTACGAGCAGTACTTC.

This clonotype showed up many times. The V and J genes are TRBV27 and TRBJ1-6; D perhaps matches TRBD1 (5 bases). V lost 6 bases to trimming and J lost 6 bases, with 15 bases between them. The germline V gene has CDR1 MNHEY and CDR2 SMNVEV (reference sequence). The CDR3 is made up of 15 amino acids. The CDR3 protein is CASSSRGPFNSPLHF. CDR3 DNA: TGTGCCAGCAGCTCCCGGGGACCTTTTAATTCACCCCTCCACTTT.

This clonotype was seen once. DNA for the CDR3: TGTGCCAGCAGTGAAGTTTTTCGGGACAGGGATGCGGAGACCCAGTACTTC. This codes for CASSEVFRDRDAETQYF. The chain uses TRBV25-1 and TRBJ2-5, with 9 bases that match TRBD1. Germline CDR1 is MGHDK and CDR2 is SYGVNS. The CDR3 has 17 residues. Trimming removed 2 bases from V and 5 bases from J; junction bases left unmatched: 12.

The rearrangement uses TRBV5-6 and TRBJ2-5; D is perhaps TRBD1 or TRBD2 (5 bases each). V was trimmed by 1 base and J by 5 bases, leaving 18 bases between them. The CDR3 is 16 amino acids. CDR1 and CDR2 from the germline V gene are SGHDT and YYEEEE. The chain's CDR3 is CASSLPLSEWGETQYF. CDR3 sequence (DNA): TGTGCCAGCAGCTTGCCTTTGTCAGAGTGGGGGGAGACCCAGTACTTC.

The V and J genes are TRBV20-1 and TRBJ2-1; 14 bases fit TRBD2. The ends lost 0 bases at V and 4 bases at J; junction bases unmatched: 8. CDR1 DFQATT and CDR2 SNEGSKA come from the germline V gene (reference sequence). This CDR3 region has 18 residues. Written as DNA, the CDR3 is TGCAGTGCTAGAGACGGGACTAGCGGGAGCCTTTCTTACAATGAGCAGTTCTTC. It codes for CSARDGTSGSLSYNEQFF.